The 19 T cell receptor beta chains below come from one sample, sequenced in a study of cytomegalovirus exposure and HLA in healthy donors. 13 Jbeta primers and 60 Vbeta primers were used for the PCR. Sequencing was performed with immunoSEQ multiplex PCR; in TCRdb, only in-frame clones are kept and a portion is missing. The sample lists 200,000 or so clones; 75% to 90% were seen once. Input material: PBMCs. All receptors come from a man aged 35 to 55 in good health and CMV-seropositive.

The chain carries TRBV29-1 and TRBJ1-5, with D maybe TRBD1 (5 bases). Germline assignment: CDR1 SQVTM and CDR2 ANQGSEA. The CDR3 runs to 13 residues. Trimming pared 4 bases from V and 3 bases from J, leaving 10 bases between. CDR3 region: CSVARQPNQPQHF. CDR3 nucleotides: TGCAGCGTTGCCCGACAGCCCAATCAGCCCCAGCATTTT.

The chain has TRBV12-5 and TRBJ2-2; D unclear. Germline CDR1 LGHNT, CDR2 FRNRAP. Trimming cost V 1 base and J 4 bases, with 4 bases left between them. This CDR3 comprises 13 residues. The CDR3 sequence: CASGLGSTGELFF. CDR3 sequence (DNA): TGTGCTAGTGGTTTGGGGAGCACCGGGGAGCTGTTTTTT.

Worth noting for this clone: Other nucleotide sequences in the sample specify the same CDR3. The chain joins TRBV5-4 to TRBJ2-2; possibly TRBD2 for D (5 bases). Germline V lookup: CDR1 SGHNT, CDR2 YYREEE (reference sequence). The V gene lost 1 base and the J gene lost 8 bases, with 9 bases spanning the gap. The CDR3 loop spans 13 amino acids. Written as DNA, the CDR3 is TGTGCCAGCAGCTTGAGAGGGAGTGGGGAGCTGTTTTTT. Protein product: CASSLRGSGELFF.

The chain recombines TRBV10-1 with TRBJ2-1, with D possibly being TRBD2 (6 bases). Looked up from germline, CDR1 is WNHNN and CDR2 is SYGVQD (reference sequence). With 3 bases removed from V and 4 bases from J, the gap between germline ends came to 19 bases. The CDR3 has 17 residues. In nucleotides, the CDR3 is TGCGCCAGCAGTGAACTCCCTGGACTCCGGGAGTACAATGAGCAGTTCTTC. Its protein is CASSELPGLREYNEQFF.

This sequence joins TRBV6-5 and TRBJ2-1; 8 bases match TRBD2. The CDR3 is 15 residues long. V dropped 2 bases and J dropped 3; count of bases not matched to a gene: 3. The germline CDR1 and CDR2 sequences are MNHEY and SVGAGI. The CDR3 bases are TGTGCCAGCAGTTACGTGGCGGGGGGCTACAATGAGCAGTTCTTC. Its translation is CASSYVAGGYNEQFF.

This clone was seen more than once but under ten times. The chain carries TRBV28 and TRBJ2-1; 9 bases map to TRBD2. The CDR3 runs to 15 residues. CDR1 and CDR2 (germline): MDHEN, SYDVKM. The junction had 14 bases not matched to a gene; V was cut back by 5 bases and J by 12 bases. CDR3: CASSASSGAIGVQFF. CDR3 sequence (DNA): TGTGCCAGCAGTGCTTCTAGCGGGGCCATCGGAGTGCAGTTCTTC.

The CDR3 nucleotides are TGTGCCAGCAGTGAACTAGCGGGGGCCGAGCAGTACTTC. Translated: CASSELAGAEQYF. The V and J genes are TRBV6-1 and TRBJ2-7, with 10 bases that match TRBD2. V lost 2 bases to trimming and J lost 6 bases; unmatched junction nucleotides: 1. CDR3 length: 13 residues. CDR1 and CDR2 from the germline V gene are MNHNS and SASEGT.

The rearrangement uses TRBV9 and TRBJ1-5; unclear D gene. There are 15 residues in the CDR3. Trimming pared 6 bases from V and 1 base from J, leaving 14 bases between. Per the germline V gene, CDR1 is SGDLS and CDR2 is YYNGEE. CDR3 coding DNA: TGTGCCAGCAACCCGGGAGGGAACAGCAATCAGCCCCAGCATTTT. It is translated as CASNPGGNSNQPQHF.

J is TRBJ2-7 and V is TRBV28; D perhaps matches TRBD1 (5 bases). The V end was cut by 5 bases, the J end by 1 base, with 12 bases between. CDR3 size: 14 residues. Germline V gene lookup returns CDR1 MDHEN and CDR2 SYDVKM. CDR3: CASSRDSGSYEQYF. Written as DNA, the CDR3 is TGTGCCAGCAGTCGAGACAGTGGTTCCTACGAGCAGTACTTC.

The chain combines TRBV7-9 with TRBJ1-1, with a weak D call TRBD1 (5 bases). Germline V CDR1 and CDR2: SEHNR, FQNEAQ (reference sequence). Trimming removed 5 bases from V and 3 bases from J, with 19 bases in between. This CDR3 is 16 amino acids long. In DNA form, the CDR3 reads TGTGCCAGCAGCGATCCGCGTAGGGGTATAGACACTGAAGCTTTCTTT. Its protein is CASSDPRRGIDTEAFF. Full variable domain (missing parts from reference TRBV7-9 and TRBJ1-1): DTGVSQNPRHKITKRGQNVTFRCDPISEHNRLYWYRQTLGQGPEFLTYFQNEAQLEKSRLLSDRFSAERPKGSFSTLEIQRTEQGDSAMYLCASSDPRRGIDTEAFFGQGTRLTVV.

V usage is TRBV4-3 and J usage is TRBJ1-1; a weak D match, TRBD1 (5 bases). This CDR3 has 15 amino acids. Germline V CDR1 and CDR2: LGHNA, YSLEER. Trimming removed 0 bases at V and 3 bases at J, with 11 bases between. CDR3 DNA sequence: TGCGCCAGCAGCCAAGATTCAGGACAAGACACTGAAGCTTTCTTT. Translating it yields CASSQDSGQDTEAFF.

The chain links TRBV7-8 to TRBJ2-2, with 8 bases that match TRBD1. V shed 8 bases, J shed 2 bases, and the junction held 7 bases outside the gene matches. Germline V gene lookup returns CDR1 SGHVS and CDR2 FQNEAQ. The CDR3 sequence is 15 residues long. The CDR3 spells CASLRTGLNTGELFF. CDR3 sequence (DNA): TGTGCCAGCTTAAGGACAGGGCTTAACACCGGGGAGCTGTTTTTT.

J is TRBJ2-7 and V is TRBV27, with TRBD1 matching 8 bases. Germline V gene data show CDR1 as MNHEY and CDR2 as SMNVEV (reference sequence). The trim removed 2 bases at V and 6 bases at J, leaving 6 bases unmatched. The CDR3 is 14 amino acids. CDR3 loop: CASSLGQGASEQYF. In DNA, the CDR3 is TGTGCCAGCAGTTTAGGCCAGGGGGCCTCCGAGCAGTACTTC.

The rearrangement links TRBV9 to TRBJ2-5; possibly TRBD2 for D (7 bases). V lost 4 bases to trimming and J lost 7 bases, with 14 bases between them. The germline V gene has CDR1 SGDLS and CDR2 YYNGEE. This CDR3 spans 13 amino acids. In nucleotides, the CDR3 is TGTGCCAGCAGCACTCACAGGGAGGGGACCCAGTACTTC. Its protein product is CASSTHREGTQYF. The whole variable domain, remainder taken from reference TRBV9 and TRBJ2-5, is DSGVTQTPKHLITATGQRVTLRCSPRSGDLSVYWYQQSLDQGLQFLIQYYNGEERAKGNILERFSAQQFPDLHSELNLSSLELGDSALYFCASSTHREGTQYFGPGTRLLVL.

This chain uses TRBV27 with TRBJ1-1; D gene uncertain. The CDR3 runs 16 residues. V lost 6 bases and J lost 6, with 23 bases in between. The V gene's germline CDR1 is MNHEY and CDR2 SMNVEV (reference sequence). The CDR3 reads CASSTLLLGYNAEAFF. The CDR3, as DNA: TGTGCCAGCAGCACCCTCTTGCTGGGCTATAACGCTGAAGCTTTCTTT.

This chain connects TRBV6-4 to TRBJ2-2; 8 positions agree with TRBD1. Trimming removed 3 bases from V and 8 bases from J; junction bases left unmatched: 14. The CDR3 is made up of 17 amino acids. Germline values: CDR1 MRHNA, CDR2 SNTAGT. CDR3 residues: CASSEKPQGVKTGELFF. DNA of the CDR3: TGTGCCAGCAGTGAGAAACCACAGGGGGTGAAGACAGGGGAGCTGTTTTTT.

The chain couples TRBV4-3 to TRBJ2-3, with 8 nucleotides matching TRBD2. Trimming removed 3 bases from V and 5 bases from J; junction bases left unmatched: 7. The germline CDR1 and CDR2 sequences are LGHNA and YSLEER. This CDR3 region has 15 residues. The CDR3 protein is CASSHRTSSLDTQYF. The CDR3 DNA follows: TGCGCCAGCAGCCACAGGACTAGCTCCTTAGATACGCAGTATTTT.

The chain joins TRBV2 to TRBJ1-1; TRBD1 agrees at 8 bases. Trimming removed 6 bases from V and 6 bases from J; junction bases left unmatched: 12. The CDR3 extends over 15 amino acids. Germline values: CDR1 SNHLY, CDR2 FYNNEI. CDR3 in DNA: TGTGCCAGCAGATTACAGGGGGGCGAGTTCGCTGAAGCTTTCTTT. This encodes CASRLQGGEFAEAFF.

The V and J genes are TRBV6-1 and TRBJ1-5, with a weak D call TRBD1 (5 bases). This CDR3 comprises 14 residues. Germline values: CDR1 MNHNS, CDR2 SASEGT. The V and J ends lost 7 bases and 4 bases respectively, with 14 bases between them. The CDR3 sequence: CASNEGPANQPQHF. CDR3 bases: TGTGCCAGCAATGAGGGGCCGGCTAATCAGCCCCAGCATTTT.